The T cell receptor beta chain described here comes from a study of shared clonotypes between healthy human individuals. Study-wide results and caveats: Approximately 4.9% of naive CD4 clonotypes were shared across several donors. Sample collection involved blood only; tissue repertoires are likely different. With few donors, the genetic and exposure-history diversity represented was limited.

Concerning this clone itself: The antigen is unknown. Within the sample, other DNA sequences also encode this same CDR3.

V shed 1 base and J shed 0 bases, with 5 bases lying between them. The CDR3 is made up of 14 amino acids. Per the germline V gene, CDR1 is SGDLS and CDR2 is YYNGEE. The study ran the assay at deep level. Sequencing was performed with immunoSEQ multiplex PCR; in TCRdb, only in-frame clones are kept and a portion is missing. The sample includes under 2,500,000 clones, around 95% of them seen just once. The sample taken for sequencing was naive CD4+ T cells sorted from blood. Subset described: CD45RA+ positively selected. The genes are TRBV9 and TRBJ2-1, with D unresolved. This TCR came from a man aged 18 to 29 in good health. The CDR3 DNA sequence: TGTGCCAGCAGCGTATCGAGCTCCTACAATGAGCAGTTCTTC. Amino acid sequence: CASSVSSSYNEQFF.